This entry is about one T cell receptor (beta chain). In the sorted-subset replicate PCRs, about 200 ng DNA, tens of thousands of T cell genomes, was used. Clones were read by immunoSEQ multiplex PCR, and TCRdb kept only the in-frame ones, dropping some. The repertoire has about 2.3 million clones, roughly 90% of them found once; the top ten carry 0.3% to 0.45%. These data are taken from a study of shared clonotypes between healthy human individuals. This CDR3 has 15 amino acids. The germline V and J ends were trimmed by 5 bases and 0 bases, with 11 bases remaining between them. CDR1 is SEHNR and CDR2 is FQNEAQ in the germline V gene (reference sequence).

Source material: naive CD4+ T cells from PBMCs. Subset denoted: CD45RA+ positively selected. The chain has TRBV7-9 and TRBJ1-3, with D maybe TRBD1 (6 bases). This receptor was obtained from a man in his late teens or twenties in good health. Some clones in this sample may be carry-over from other donors' samples. The CDR3, as DNA: TGTGCCAGCAGCCCTAGGGGGGACTCTGGAAACACCATATATTTT. Protein product: CASSPRGDSGNTIYF.